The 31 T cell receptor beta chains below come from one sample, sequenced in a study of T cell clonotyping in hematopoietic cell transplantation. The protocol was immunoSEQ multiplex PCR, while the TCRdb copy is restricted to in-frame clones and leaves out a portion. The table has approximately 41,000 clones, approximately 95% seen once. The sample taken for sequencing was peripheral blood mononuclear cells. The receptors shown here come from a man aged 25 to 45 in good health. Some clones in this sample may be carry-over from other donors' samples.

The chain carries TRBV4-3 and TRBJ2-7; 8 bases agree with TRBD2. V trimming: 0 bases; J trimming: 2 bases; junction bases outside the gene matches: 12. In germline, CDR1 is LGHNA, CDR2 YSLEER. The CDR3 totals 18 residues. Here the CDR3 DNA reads TGCGCCAGCAGCCAAGATCTTGAGGCGGGAGGAACTCCCTACGAGCAGTACTTC. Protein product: CASSQDLEAGGTPYEQYF.

CDR3 sequence reads: CASRRRETFGELFF. DNA for the CDR3: TGTGCCAGCAGGCGGCGGGAGACGTTCGGGGAGCTGTTTTTT. The chain uses TRBV7-2 and TRBJ2-2, with 7 bases lining up with TRBD2. This CDR3 comprises 14 residues. Per germline, CDR1 SGHTA and CDR2 FQGNSA. With 6 bases clipped from V and 7 bases from J, the junction kept 8 bases outside the gene matches.

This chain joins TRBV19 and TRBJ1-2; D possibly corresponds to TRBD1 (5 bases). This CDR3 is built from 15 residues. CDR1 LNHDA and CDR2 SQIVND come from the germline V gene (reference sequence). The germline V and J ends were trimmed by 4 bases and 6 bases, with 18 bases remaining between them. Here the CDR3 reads CASSRRTGVGHGYTF. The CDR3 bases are TGTGCCAGTAGTAGGCGAACGGGGGTCGGGCATGGCTACACCTTC.

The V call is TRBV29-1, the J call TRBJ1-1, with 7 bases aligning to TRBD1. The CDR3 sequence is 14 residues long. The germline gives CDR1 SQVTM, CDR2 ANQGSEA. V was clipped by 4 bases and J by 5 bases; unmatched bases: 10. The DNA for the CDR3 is TGCAGCGTTGCCCAGGGGGGGGCAGTGACTGAAGCTTTCTTT. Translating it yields CSVAQGGAVTEAFF.

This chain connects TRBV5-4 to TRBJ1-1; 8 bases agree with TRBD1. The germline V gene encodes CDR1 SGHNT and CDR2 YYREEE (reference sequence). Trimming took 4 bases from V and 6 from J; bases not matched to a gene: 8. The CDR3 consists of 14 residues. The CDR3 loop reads CASSRIGQGPEAFF. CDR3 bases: TGTGCCAGCAGCCGAATCGGACAGGGCCCTGAAGCTTTCTTT.

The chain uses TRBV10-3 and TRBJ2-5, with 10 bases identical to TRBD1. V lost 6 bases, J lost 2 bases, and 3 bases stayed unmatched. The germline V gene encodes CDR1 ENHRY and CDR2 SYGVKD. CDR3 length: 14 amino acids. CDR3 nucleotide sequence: TGTGCCATCAGGCCGGGACAGGGGCAAGAGACCCAGTACTTC. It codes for CAIRPGQGQETQYF.

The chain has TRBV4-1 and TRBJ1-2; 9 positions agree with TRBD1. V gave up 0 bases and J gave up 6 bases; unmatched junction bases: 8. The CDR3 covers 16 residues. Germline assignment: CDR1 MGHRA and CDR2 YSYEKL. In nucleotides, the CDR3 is TGCGCCAGCAGCCAAGATCTTAACAGGGGGCTTGATGGCTACACCTTC. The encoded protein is CASSQDLNRGLDGYTF.

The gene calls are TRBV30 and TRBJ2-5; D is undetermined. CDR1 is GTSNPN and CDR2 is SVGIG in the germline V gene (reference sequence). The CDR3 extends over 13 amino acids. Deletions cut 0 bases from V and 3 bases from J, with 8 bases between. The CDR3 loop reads CAWSVRRKETQYF. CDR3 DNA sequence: TGTGCCTGGAGTGTACGACGGAAAGAGACCCAGTACTTC.

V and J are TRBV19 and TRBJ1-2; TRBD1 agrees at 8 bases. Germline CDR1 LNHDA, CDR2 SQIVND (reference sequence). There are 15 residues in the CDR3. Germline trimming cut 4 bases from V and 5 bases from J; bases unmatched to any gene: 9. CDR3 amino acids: CASSTTGAASYGYTF. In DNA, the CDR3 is TGTGCCAGTAGTACGACAGGGGCAGCCTCATATGGCTACACCTTC.

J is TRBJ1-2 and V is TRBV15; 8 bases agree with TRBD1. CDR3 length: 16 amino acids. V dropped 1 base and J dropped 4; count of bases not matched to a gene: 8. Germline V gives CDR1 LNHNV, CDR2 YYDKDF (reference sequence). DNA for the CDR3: TGTGCCACCAGCAGAGTTAGCGGACAGGGTCCCTATGGCTACACCTTC. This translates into CATSRVSGQGPYGYTF.

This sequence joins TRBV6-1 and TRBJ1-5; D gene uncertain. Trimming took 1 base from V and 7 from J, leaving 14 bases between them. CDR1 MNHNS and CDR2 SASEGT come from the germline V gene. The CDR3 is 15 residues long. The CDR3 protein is CASSEDARPGQPQHF. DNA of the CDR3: TGTGCCAGCAGTGAAGACGCGAGGCCGGGGCAGCCCCAGCATTTT.

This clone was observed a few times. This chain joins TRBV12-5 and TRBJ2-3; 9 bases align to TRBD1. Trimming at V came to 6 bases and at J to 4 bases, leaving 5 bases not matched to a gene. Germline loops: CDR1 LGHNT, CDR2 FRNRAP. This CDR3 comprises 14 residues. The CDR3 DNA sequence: TGTGCTAGTGGGGCACAGGGGGCCGCAGATACGCAGTATTTT. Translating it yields CASGAQGAADTQYF.

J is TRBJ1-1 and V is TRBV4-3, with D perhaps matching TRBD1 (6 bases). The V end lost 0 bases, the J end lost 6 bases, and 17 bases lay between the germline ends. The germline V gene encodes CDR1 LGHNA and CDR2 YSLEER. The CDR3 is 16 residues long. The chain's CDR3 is CASSQDTGAVGAEAFF. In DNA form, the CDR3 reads TGCGCCAGCAGCCAAGATACGGGGGCGGTGGGGGCTGAAGCTTTCTTT.

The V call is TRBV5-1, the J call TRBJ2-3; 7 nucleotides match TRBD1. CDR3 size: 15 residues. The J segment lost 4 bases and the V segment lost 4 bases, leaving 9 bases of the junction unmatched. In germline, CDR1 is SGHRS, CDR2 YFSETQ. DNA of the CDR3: TGCGCCAGCAGCCCCTACAGGGGTGGGGCAGATACGCAGTATTTT. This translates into CASSPYRGGADTQYF.

CDR3 loop: CASSLGTGYNYGYTF. In nucleotides, the CDR3 is TGTGCCAGCAGCTTAGGGACAGGGTATAACTATGGCTACACCTTC. The rearrangement joins TRBV7-9 to TRBJ1-2, with 8 bases fitting TRBD1. CDR1 SEHNR and CDR2 FQNEAQ come from the germline V gene (reference sequence). The CDR3 is 15 amino acids. The J segment lost 1 base and the V segment lost 1 base, leaving 2 bases of the junction unmatched.

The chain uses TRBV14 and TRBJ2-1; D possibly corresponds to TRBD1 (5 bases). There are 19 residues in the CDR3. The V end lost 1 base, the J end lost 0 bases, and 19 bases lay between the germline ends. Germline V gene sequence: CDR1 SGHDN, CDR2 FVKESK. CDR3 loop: CASSQALGQGPLSYNEQFF. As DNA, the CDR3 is TGTGCCAGCAGCCAAGCGTTGGGGCAGGGTCCGCTCTCCTACAATGAGCAGTTCTTC.

The CDR3 region has the DNA TGTGCCAGTAGCCTGGACGGTAATGAAAAACTGTTTTTT. The encoded protein is CASSLDGNEKLFF. The genes are TRBV19 and TRBJ1-4; D not certain. Per the germline V gene, CDR1 is LNHDA and CDR2 is SQIVND (reference sequence). CDR3 length: 13 residues. V lost 6 bases and J lost 4, with 9 bases in between.

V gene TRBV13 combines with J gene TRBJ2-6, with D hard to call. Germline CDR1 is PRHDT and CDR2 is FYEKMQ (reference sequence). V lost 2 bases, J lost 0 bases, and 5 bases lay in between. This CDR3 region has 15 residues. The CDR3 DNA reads TGTGCCAGCAGCTTATGGACCTCTGGGGCCAACGTCCTGACTTTC. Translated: CASSLWTSGANVLTF.

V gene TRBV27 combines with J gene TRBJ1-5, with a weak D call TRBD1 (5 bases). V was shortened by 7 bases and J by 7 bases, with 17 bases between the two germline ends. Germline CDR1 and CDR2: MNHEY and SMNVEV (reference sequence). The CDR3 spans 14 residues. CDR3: CASILRGVGQPQHF. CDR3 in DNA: TGTGCCAGCATCCTCCGAGGGGTGGGACAGCCCCAGCATTTT.

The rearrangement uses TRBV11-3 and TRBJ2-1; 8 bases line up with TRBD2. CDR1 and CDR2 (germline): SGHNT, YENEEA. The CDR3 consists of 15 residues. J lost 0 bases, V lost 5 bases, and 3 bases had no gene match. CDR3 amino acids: CASSPGGGSYNEQFF. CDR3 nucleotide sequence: TGTGCCAGCAGCCCCGGGGGGGGCTCCTACAATGAGCAGTTCTTC.

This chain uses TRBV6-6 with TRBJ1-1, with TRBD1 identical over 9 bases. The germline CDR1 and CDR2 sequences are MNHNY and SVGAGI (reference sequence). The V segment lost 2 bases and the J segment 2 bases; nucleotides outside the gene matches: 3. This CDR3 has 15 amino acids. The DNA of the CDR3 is TGTGCCAGCAGTTACGGGACAGGGTACAACACTGAAGCTTTCTTT. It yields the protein CASSYGTGYNTEAFF.

The CDR3 protein is CASSFTGKSWQYF. In nucleotides, the CDR3 is TGTGCCAGCAGCTTCACAGGGAAATCGTGGCAGTACTTC. The chain combines TRBV7-2 with TRBJ2-7, with a tentative D call TRBD1 (6 bases). The CDR3 runs 13 residues. CDR1 SGHTA and CDR2 FQGNSA come from the germline V gene. V gave up 3 bases and J gave up 9 bases, with 15 bases separating them. The full variable domain, in which reference TRBV7-2 and TRBJ2-7 provide the parts outside the CDR3, is GAGVSQSPSNKVTEKGKDVELRCDPISGHTALYWYRQSLGQGLEFLIYFQGNSAPDKSGLPSDRFSAERTGGSVSTLTIQRTQQEDSAVYLCASSFTGKSWQYFGPGTRLTVT.

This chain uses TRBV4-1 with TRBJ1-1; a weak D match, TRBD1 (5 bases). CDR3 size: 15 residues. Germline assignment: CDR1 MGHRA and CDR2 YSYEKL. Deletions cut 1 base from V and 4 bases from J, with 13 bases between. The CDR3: CASSQGRGLGTEAFF. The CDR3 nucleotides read TGCGCCAGCAGCCAAGGGAGGGGCTTAGGCACTGAAGCTTTCTTT.

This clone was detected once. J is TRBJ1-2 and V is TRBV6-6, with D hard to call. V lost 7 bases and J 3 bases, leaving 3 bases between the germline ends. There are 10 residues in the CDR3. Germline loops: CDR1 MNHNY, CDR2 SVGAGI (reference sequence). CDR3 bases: TGTGCCAGCATGGACTATGGCTACACCTTC. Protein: CASMDYGYTF.

CDR3 coding DNA: TGCGCCAGCAGCGCCCGGGACCCCCGCGGGATAGCCAAAAACATTCAGTACTTC. Its protein product is CASSARDPRGIAKNIQYF. The rearrangement links TRBV4-1 to TRBJ2-4, with D perhaps matching TRBD2 (6 bases). The V end lost 5 bases, the J end lost 0 bases, and 20 bases lay between the germline ends. Germline V CDR1 and CDR2: MGHRA, YSYEKL. The CDR3 runs to 18 residues.

The CDR3 bases are TGTGCCAGTGCCCCTGTCCAACAACGAAACTATGGCTACACCTTC. This sequence encodes CASAPVQQRNYGYTF. The genes are TRBV19 and TRBJ1-2; no clear D gene. The CDR3 sequence is 15 residues long. The germline V and J ends were trimmed by 8 bases and 2 bases, with 18 bases remaining between them. From germline, CDR1 is LNHDA and CDR2 SQIVND (reference sequence).

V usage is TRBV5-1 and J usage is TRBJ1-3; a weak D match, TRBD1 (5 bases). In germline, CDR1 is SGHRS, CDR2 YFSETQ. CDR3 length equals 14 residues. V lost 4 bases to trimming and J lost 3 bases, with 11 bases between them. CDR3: CASSLPGDGNTIYF. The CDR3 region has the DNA TGCGCCAGCAGCCTACCGGGGGATGGAAACACCATATATTTT.

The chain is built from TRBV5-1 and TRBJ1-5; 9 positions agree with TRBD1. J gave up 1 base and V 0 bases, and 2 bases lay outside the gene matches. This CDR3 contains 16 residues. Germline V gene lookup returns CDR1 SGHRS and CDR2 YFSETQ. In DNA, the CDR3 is TGCGCCAGCAGCTTGGGACAGGGGGGAAGCAATCAGCCCCAGCATTTT. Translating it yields CASSLGQGGSNQPQHF.

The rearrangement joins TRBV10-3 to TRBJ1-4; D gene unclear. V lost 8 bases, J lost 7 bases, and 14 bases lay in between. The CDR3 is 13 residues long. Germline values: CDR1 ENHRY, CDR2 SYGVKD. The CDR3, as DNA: TGTGCCATCTCGGCCATAGGGTTTGAAAAACTGTTTTTT. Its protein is CAISAIGFEKLFF.

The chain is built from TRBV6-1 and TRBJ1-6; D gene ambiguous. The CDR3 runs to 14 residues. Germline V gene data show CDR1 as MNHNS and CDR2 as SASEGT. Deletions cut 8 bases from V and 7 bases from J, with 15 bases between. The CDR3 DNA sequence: TGTGCCAGCGGGCGAAGTGTGGGGAATTCACCCCTCCACTTT. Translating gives CASGRSVGNSPLHF.

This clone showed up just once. CDR3 bases: TGTGCCAGCAGCGTTACAGGGGCGGACTATGGCTACACCTTC. This sequence encodes CASSVTGADYGYTF. The chain carries TRBV9 and TRBJ1-2; 7 bases are shared with TRBD1. Unmatched junction bases numbered 4, after V lost 2 bases and J lost 3 bases. The CDR3 has 14 amino acids. The germline V gene encodes CDR1 SGDLS and CDR2 YYNGEE.